This section outlines one T cell receptor beta chain sequence together with its context. What this receptor recognizes is not known. No base quality values were provided; no much bigger clone lies one nucleotide off. The CDR3 has 13 amino acids, counting the end cysteine and phenylalanine. This entry keeps only the CDR3 DNA: 39 bases, framed from base 1. V drops 6 bases and J drops 7 bases, leaving 12 bases in between. CDR1 MNHNS and CDR2 SASEGT are derived from the germline V gene. The meaning of the sample's time point label: cycle 2 day 1 (C2D1) of nivolumab. Every trial patient had relapsed following autologous stem cell transplantation, and prior brentuximab vedotin exposure was what differed among cohorts A, B and C. A total of over 55 patients with relapsed/refractory classical Hodgkin lymphoma made up the trial cohort, and each patient's best overall response was complete response, partial response or progressive disease. Single-agent nivolumab was administered to trial patients in the multi-cohort phase II CheckMate 205 trial. An independent review committee assessed best overall response using the 2007 International Working Group response criteria. Trial PBMCs were collected just before the start of nivolumab (C1D1) and during therapy at cycle 2 day 1 and cycle 4 day 1. After peripheral blood was drawn into 8 mL Vacutainer Cell Preparation Tubes, PBMCs were isolated by centrifugation and then cryopreserved.

The Qiagen DNeasy kit was used to extract genomic DNA both from unsorted PBMCs and from the negatively selected CD4+ and CD8+ fractions. Using primers that anneal to V and J segments, immunoSEQ multiplex PCR amplified the TCR beta CDR3 regions. A synthetic immune receptor repertoire was used to minimize amplification bias, and remaining bias was computationally removed after sequencing. Turning to the authors' computational methods: Repertoire diversity was quantified as the Shannon entropy index using custom Python scripts. The unsorted, CD4+ and CD8+ repertoires were each analyzed separately, with the exception of combined analyses, where CD4+ and CD8+ sequences were merged in silico. A clone counted as expanded when the clone's frequency after treatment rose at least 2-fold relative to C1D1, and clones undetected at baseline were given a pseudocount of 0.5. Singleton clones were defined as clones with 0 or 1 copy at C1D1, and non-singleton clones were defined as clones with 2 or more copies. Clones expanded in unsorted samples were annotated as CD4+, CD8+ or unknown by matching protein sequences in sorted samples from the same patient. Wilcoxon tests on paired samples were used to test changes in diversity from C1D1 to C4D1. The table was pulled from immuneACCESS by TCRdb, which kept in-frame rearrangements only. Such tables lose some clones; where checked, under half of the loss comes from unresolved V genes, and the rest has no known cause. Clonal size and the V and J genes are those of that table, whereas D and trimming came from the DNA. Present in this sample are nearly 60,000 clones, about 91% of which were seen just once. The ten largest clones add up to about 10% of the sample.

These data are taken from a study of PD-1 blockade in classical Hodgkin lymphoma (dated by TCRdb to the early 2020s). In terms of the full investigation: Nivolumab dosing was 3 mg/kg intravenously every 2 weeks, continuing until either disease progression or unacceptable toxicity. The study used TCR beta sequencing and CyTOF to define a peripheral blood immune signature of response to PD-1 blockade in classical Hodgkin lymphoma.

The study at large found these results: Baseline TCR diversity was reported as lower in newly diagnosed patients than in healthy donors, and lower still in relapsed/refractory patients. CD4+ but not CD8+ TCR diversity rose significantly by C4D1 (p=0.0027 vs p=0.16), most apparent in complete responders (p=0.02). Patients starting nivolumab less than 1 year after ASCT had lower diversity and were excluded from later analyses to avoid confounding by immune reconstitution. The study covered only a single clinical trial cohort, and the causes of the repertoire differences, possibly disease activity or prior therapy, were still not defined. Trial patients achieving complete response had baseline diversity similar to newly diagnosed patients, whereas partial responders and progressors had significantly lower diversity.

Sequenced here: peripheral blood mononuclear cells (PBMCs), sampled before the second cycle of nivolumab. This receptor was obtained from a human donor with classical Hodgkin lymphoma. The sequence links TRBV6-1 to TRBJ2-2; the D gene remains uncertain. The bases are TGTGCCAGCAGGGTCTTGAAGCGCGGGGAGCTGTTTTTT. The resulting protein is CASRVLKRGELFF.